One and the same sample provided the 19 T cell receptor beta chains below, sequenced in a study of monozygotic twins with inflammatory bowel disease. Reprocessing the 5' RACE reads, TCRdb reports a single entry for every CDR3 protein and omits DNA. Its listing shows approximately 400,000 distinct CDR3 sequences. The sequenced material came from blood. These receptors originate from a human donor with ulcerative colitis or Crohn's disease, or a healthy co-twin of an affected twin (not recorded which).

The chain uses TRBV7-2 and TRBJ2-1; TCRdb picks TRBD2, but there is no DNA to check that call. This CDR3 is 14 amino acids long. Germline V lookup: CDR1 SGHTA, CDR2 FQGNSA. CDR3 sequence: CASSLYLSGGAMFF.

The chain recombines TRBV30 with TRBJ1-3; TCRdb's assignment of TRBD1 cannot be checked, as there is no DNA. In germline, CDR1 is GTSNPN, CDR2 SVGIG (reference sequence). This CDR3 spans 15 amino acids. CDR3 sequence reads: CAWSPGPASGNTIYF.

The J gene is TRBJ2-3, the V gene TRBV20-1; TCRdb's D call, TRBD2, is unchecked because there is no DNA. CDR3 length: 15 amino acids. From germline, CDR1 is DFQATT and CDR2 SNEGSKA (reference sequence). The CDR3 reads CSATGTSGKLDTQYF.

The CDR3 region is CASSPTTGLVTGELFF. The chain links TRBV13 to TRBJ2-2; TCRdb's D gene call, TRBD1, goes unchecked for lack of DNA. CDR3 length: 16 amino acids. Germline lookup yields CDR1 PRHDT and CDR2 FYEKMQ (reference sequence).

The chain carries TRBV3-1 and TRBJ2-1; the TCRdb call, TRBD1, lacks DNA for checking. Germline V lookup: CDR1 LGHDT, CDR2 YNNKEL (reference sequence). This CDR3 has 13 residues. CDR3 sequence reads: CASSLGVINEQFF.

The genes are TRBV20-1 and TRBJ2-5. This CDR3 comprises 12 residues. Germline V gives CDR1 DFQATT, CDR2 SNEGSKA (reference sequence). CDR3: CSASPPLETQYF.

This sequence joins TRBV24-1 and TRBJ2-2; with no DNA, the TCRdb D assignment of TRBD2 cannot be verified. Germline lookup yields CDR1 KGHDR and CDR2 SFDVKD. The CDR3 sequence is 14 residues long. CDR3 protein: CATLGGPGTGELFF.

V is TRBV20-1 and J is TRBJ2-1; TCRdb's assignment of TRBD2 cannot be checked, as there is no DNA. CDR3 length equals 14 residues. CDR1 and CDR2 (germline): DFQATT, SNEGSKA (reference sequence). CDR3 sequence reads: CSAQTSGGNNEQFF.

This chain joins TRBV5-1 and TRBJ2-7; there is no DNA to check the TCRdb D call of TRBD2. This CDR3 contains 17 residues. The germline V gene encodes CDR1 SGHRS and CDR2 YFSETQ. The CDR3 sequence is CASSSLGSSGGSYEQYF.

V and J are TRBV30 and TRBJ2-5; TCRdb returns TRBD1, unconfirmable since there is no DNA. Germline V lookup: CDR1 GTSNPN, CDR2 SVGIG (reference sequence). This CDR3 has 14 residues. CDR3 amino acids: CAWSTGKVRETQYF.

The CDR3 spells CASSNQGLAVYEQYF. This chain connects TRBV7-2 to TRBJ2-7; as DNA is missing, the TRBD2 call by TCRdb cannot be tested. The CDR3 runs 15 residues. CDR1 and CDR2 (germline): SGHTA, FQGNSA.

V gene TRBV28 combines with J gene TRBJ2-7. This CDR3 has 15 residues. In germline, CDR1 is MDHEN, CDR2 SYDVKM. CDR3 sequence: CASSRQGLGTYEQYF.

V is TRBV7-3 and J is TRBJ2-3; TCRdb selects TRBD2, and the lack of DNA leaves this call unchecked. The germline V gene encodes CDR1 SGHTA and CDR2 FQGTGA. The CDR3 is 14 residues long. CDR3 loop: CASRGGLPHDTQYF.

The CDR3 loop reads CASSEDTGELFF. The chain carries TRBV2 and TRBJ2-2. CDR1 is SNHLY, CDR2 FYNNEI, per germline. This CDR3 is built from 12 residues.

The chain uses TRBV9 and TRBJ2-4; checking the TCRdb D call of TRBD2 is not possible without DNA. This CDR3 is 15 amino acids long. The germline V gene has CDR1 SGDLS and CDR2 YYNGEE. Here the CDR3 reads CASNVGIGGLDIQYF.

The chain is built from TRBV7-9 and TRBJ1-4; the TCRdb call, TRBD1, lacks DNA for checking. Germline CDR1 and CDR2: SEHNR and FQNEAQ (reference sequence). The CDR3 loop spans 17 amino acids. CDR3 amino acids: CASSRMDSQGKGEKLFF.

This chain links TRBV6-5 with TRBJ2-7; lacking DNA, the TRBD2 call made by TCRdb goes unchecked. The germline gives CDR1 MNHEY, CDR2 SVGAGI. This CDR3 has 15 residues. CDR3 region: CASSSPGGPSYEQYF.

The chain's CDR3 is CASSLDPGQGGYGYTF. V gene TRBV7-8 combines with J gene TRBJ1-2; TCRdb indicates TRBD1, and absent DNA this call remains unverified. The CDR3 covers 16 residues. Germline V lookup: CDR1 SGHVS, CDR2 FQNEAQ.

The chain has TRBV5-8 and TRBJ1-1; TCRdb's D gene call, TRBD1, goes unchecked for lack of DNA. Per the germline V gene, CDR1 is SGHTS and CDR2 is YDEGEE. There are 15 residues in the CDR3. CDR3 sequence: CASSNDPGVGTEAFF.